This T cell receptor (beta chain) appears in the sequencing data of a study of blood T cell repertoires in COVID-19. About the study: Acute and convalescent COVID-19 samples came from the United States, Italy and Spain. PBMCs, B-cell-depleted T cells, or T cells were the source of the cDNA or gDNA that made up the material.

Per the original methods: It was from reference gene primer amplification that nucleated cell counts were estimated. Clones were read by immunoSEQ multiplex PCR, and TCRdb kept only the in-frame ones, dropping some. V, J and clone size are those of that table, while D and trimming were read from the DNA. This sample has 90,000 to 130,000 clones; roughly 84% occur once, and the top ten carry roughly 0.83%. Sequencing was done on a sample of peripheral blood. The sequence was collected from a woman between 65 and 79 years old with acute or convalescent COVID-19.

The CDR3 region has the DNA TGCAGCGTGGGGGAGGGAGGAGAGACCCAGTACTTC. Encoded protein: CSVGEGGETQYF. The chain links TRBV29-1 to TRBJ2-5; TRBD2 agrees at 7 bases. The germline gives CDR1 SQVTM, CDR2 ANQGSEA. The CDR3 extends over 12 amino acids. Losses at the gene ends were 6 bases for V and 4 bases for J; bases not matched to a gene: 5.